Listed below are T cell receptor beta chains from one sample, sequenced in a study of blood T cells in healthy people across ages. TCRdb called the 5' RACE reads again in MiXCR, with one record for every CDR3 protein. Of hundreds of thousands of distinct CDR3 sequences listed, around 28% are singletons. Sequenced material: blood. These receptors came from an elderly woman in good health. Both conserved end residues are part of each CDR3.

TRBV6-6 CASRSLAISSYNEQFF
TRBV19 CASRTTSYTDTQYF
TRBV15 CATSREGLASPLHF
TRBV18 CASSHSSGAKNIQYF
TRBV7-2 CASSSRYLTRGGPSSYNEQFF
TRBV6-5 CASSPRRSTEAFF
TRBV20-1 CSARGSFGETQYF
TRBV6-2/TRBV6-3 CASSQSGSKYNEQFF
TRBV7-9 CASSLWGPEDGYTF
TRBV20-1 CSAPDRGFAATQYF
TRBV14 CASSRKRGGHFEQYF
TRBV5-1 CASSLVGNLAKNIQYF
TRBV7-9 CASSPQGGSNGETQYF
TRBV30 CAWRTTGTTEAFF
TRBV30 CAWTRGGTEAFF
TRBV20-1 CSPWGRNTEAFF
TRBV7-2 CASSSLQGYTEAFF
TRBV12-3/TRBV12-4 CASSIISGYGYTF
TRBV5-1 CASSTVQETQYF
TRBV20-1 CSAKDPWDEKLFF
TRBV9 CASSRGSGEETQYF
TRBV7-2 CASSFYGLGGETQYF
TRBV5-1 CASSLGQGDAGYTF
TRBV6-5 CASRPGTGPYGYTF
TRBV5-1 CASRELQGGEQYF
TRBV4-3 CASSQGTGGSTDTQYF
TRBV5-1 CASSFTGGPTNEKLFF
TRBV7-6 CASSSRDGSSYEQYF
TRBV20-1 CSAISSINRDSNQPQHF
TRBV11-2 CASSSHIAVNTDTQYF